This passage covers 10 T cell receptor beta chains from one sample sequenced in a study of OX40 agonist ivuxolimab in advanced cancers. The assay was immunoSEQ multiplex PCR, and TCRdb's table has in-frame clones only and misses some. This table has about 75,000 clones, 75% to 90% appearing once. Material: CD4+ or CD8+ T cells sorted from blood, obtained in a trial of the OX40 agonist ivuxolimab. These receptors came from an adult with an advanced solid tumor such as melanoma, head and neck, liver or kidney cancer.

J is TRBJ2-3 and V is TRBV5-1; weak D call: TRBD2 (6 bases). This CDR3 region has 13 residues. V lost 1 base to trimming and J lost 5 bases, with 8 bases between them. Germline lookup yields CDR1 SGHRS and CDR2 YFSETQ. The CDR3 DNA reads TGCGCCAGCAGCTTGAGAGCGGGAGATACGCAGTATTTT. Its translation is CASSLRAGDTQYF.

The chain carries TRBV5-1 and TRBJ2-3; TRBD1 matches at 9 bases. J was trimmed by 4 bases and V by 7 bases; bases with no gene match: 7. The CDR3 loop spans 14 amino acids. Germline loops: CDR1 SGHRS, CDR2 YFSETQ. Written as DNA, the CDR3 is TGCGCCAGCGGCAGGACAGGGGAGGCAGATACGCAGTATTTT. Translated: CASGRTGEADTQYF.

The chain is built from TRBV14 and TRBJ2-7, with TRBD2 identical over 8 bases. Germline CDR1 and CDR2: SGHDN and FVKESK. V lost 4 bases, J lost 1 base, and 6 bases stayed unmatched. CDR3 length equals 15 residues. For the CDR3, the DNA is TGTGCCAGCAGCCCCCGGGGGGGCCCTTCCTACGAGCAGTACTTC. Protein product: CASSPRGGPSYEQYF.

The chain has TRBV6-5 and TRBJ1-2; D ambiguous. V lost 6 bases, J lost 2 bases, and 7 bases lay in between. This CDR3 comprises 12 residues. The germline V gene has CDR1 MNHEY and CDR2 SVGAGI. CDR3 bases: TGTGCCAGCAGAAAAGGGAACTATGGCTACACCTTC. Encoded protein: CASRKGNYGYTF.

J is TRBJ2-1 and V is TRBV27, with D possibly matching TRBD1 (6 bases). Germline V gene data show CDR1 as MNHEY and CDR2 as SMNVEV (reference sequence). Deletions cut 5 bases from V and 0 bases from J, with 14 bases between. CDR3 length: 16 residues. CDR3 sequence reads: CASSPQQGPSYNEQFF. Here the CDR3 DNA reads TGTGCCAGCAGTCCGCAACAGGGCCCCTCCTACAATGAGCAGTTCTTC.

The CDR3 here is CAWSRQLDQPQHF. Written as DNA, the CDR3 is TGTGCCTGGAGTAGACAGCTTGATCAGCCCCAGCATTTT. The chain combines TRBV30 with TRBJ1-5; D is possibly TRBD1 (5 bases). CDR3 length equals 13 residues. V lost 2 bases, J lost 5 bases, and 10 bases lay in between. Per the germline V gene, CDR1 is GTSNPN and CDR2 is SVGIG (reference sequence).

The chain links TRBV28 to TRBJ2-7, with 7 bases fitting TRBD1. Germline CDR1 MDHEN, CDR2 SYDVKM. Germline trimming cut 3 bases from V and 2 bases from J; bases unmatched to any gene: 13. The CDR3 is 17 amino acids. CDR3 region: CASSFGDSRLSTYEQYF. The DNA of the CDR3 is TGTGCCAGCAGTTTTGGGGACAGCAGACTATCAACCTACGAGCAGTACTTC.

Comment on this clone: One junction end does not reproduce the germline sequence, and a read error may be involved. The V call is TRBV7-7, the J call TRBJ2-3, with D possibly being TRBD2 (5 bases). The CDR3 has 14 amino acids. Germline CDR1 and CDR2: SSHAT and FNYEAQ (reference sequence). The CDR3 sequence: CASSLSGGTDTQYF. DNA for the CDR3: TGTGCTAGCAGCCTATCCGGGGGCACAGATACGCAGTATTTT.

J is TRBJ1-6 and V is TRBV6-5; 8 nucleotides agree with TRBD1. V shed 4 bases and J 6 bases; nucleotides not matched to a gene: 5. The CDR3 extends over 15 amino acids. Germline CDR1 MNHEY, CDR2 SVGAGI. The CDR3 sequence is CASSSQGAVNSPLHF. The CDR3 DNA is TGTGCCAGCAGTTCTCAGGGGGCGGTTAATTCACCCCTCCACTTT.

J is TRBJ1-2 and V is TRBV6-1; no clear D gene. With 4 bases removed from V and 6 bases from J, the gap between germline ends came to 24 bases. The CDR3 has 17 residues. Germline assignment: CDR1 MNHNS and CDR2 SASEGT. The CDR3 protein is CASSVLPETGAIHGYTF. CDR3 coding DNA: TGTGCCAGCAGTGTACTCCCTGAGACGGGAGCAATCCATGGCTACACCTTC.